Listed here are 12 T cell receptor beta chains from one sample, sequenced in a study of OX40 agonist ivuxolimab in advanced cancers. Sequenced by immunoSEQ multiplex PCR; TCRdb stores in-frame clones only, minus some. The sample lists more than 80,000 clones, 87% occurring once. Sample: CD4+ or CD8+ T cells sorted from blood, taken in a trial of the OX40 agonist ivuxolimab. The receptor source for this set is an adult with an advanced solid tumor such as melanoma, head and neck, liver or kidney cancer.

V usage is TRBV4-1 and J usage is TRBJ2-1; TRBD2 matches at 11 bases. CDR1 and CDR2 from the germline V gene are MGHRA and YSYEKL. J gave up 12 bases and V 4 bases, and 11 bases lay outside the gene matches. The CDR3 spans 15 residues. The CDR3 protein is CASSPGTSGERGQFF. For the CDR3, the DNA is TGCGCCAGCAGCCCCGGGACTAGCGGTGAAAGAGGGCAGTTCTTC.

In this sample, this clone turned up once. The rearrangement uses TRBV11-3 and TRBJ2-3; TRBD2 might be the D (5 bases). The germline V and J ends were trimmed by 1 base and 2 bases, with 16 bases remaining between them. This CDR3 contains 17 residues. Per germline, CDR1 SGHNT and CDR2 YENEEA. CDR3 nucleotide sequence: TGTGCCAGCAGCTTAGGCCCCGGTGAGGGCTCCACAGATACGCAGTATTTT. Protein: CASSLGPGEGSTDTQYF.

CDR3 sequence (DNA): TGTGCCAGTAAGGGAGTAGCGGCTAACCAAGAGACCCAGTACTTC. Translating it yields CASKGVAANQETQYF. This rearrangement joins TRBV19 to TRBJ2-5; tentatively, D is TRBD2 (6 bases). The germline CDR1 and CDR2 sequences are LNHDA and SQIVND (reference sequence). V lost 7 bases and J lost 0, with 15 bases in between. The length of the CDR3 is 15 residues.

V and J are TRBV7-2 and TRBJ2-7; 7 bases match TRBD1. The CDR3 consists of 13 residues. Germline V gene data show CDR1 as SGHTA and CDR2 as FQGNSA. With 5 bases clipped from V and 7 bases from J, the junction kept 8 bases outside the gene matches. This CDR3 is CASSIDRAGEQYF. Here the CDR3 DNA reads TGTGCCAGCAGCATAGACAGGGCAGGAGAGCAGTACTTC.

The chain has TRBV7-2 and TRBJ2-7; D is uncertain. CDR1 SGHTA and CDR2 FQGNSA come from the germline V gene. The germline V and J ends were trimmed by 5 bases and 6 bases, with 8 bases remaining between them. This CDR3 is 11 amino acids long. As DNA, the CDR3 is TGTGCCAGCAGCCTTGGGCTCGAGCAGTACTTC. Translating gives CASSLGLEQYF.

V usage is TRBV7-8 and J usage is TRBJ2-1; D may be TRBD2 (7 bases). The ends were cut back, 4 bases at V and 6 bases at J, with 16 bases in the middle. Germline V CDR1 and CDR2: SGHVS, FQNEAQ. The CDR3 covers 15 residues. The DNA of the CDR3 is TGTGCCAGCAGCTCCCTAGCGGCACAGGGCAATGAGCAGTTCTTC. It encodes CASSSLAAQGNEQFF.

The J gene is TRBJ2-7, the V gene TRBV6-6, with TRBD1 as a possible D gene (5 bases). CDR3 length: 13 amino acids. Deletions cut 6 bases from V and 4 bases from J, with 13 bases between. The V gene's germline CDR1 is MNHNY and CDR2 SVGAGI (reference sequence). CDR3 in amino acids: CASSRQYGYEQYF. Written as DNA, the CDR3 is TGTGCCAGCAGCCGACAGTACGGTTACGAGCAGTACTTC.

The chain carries TRBV7-2 and TRBJ2-7; 10 nucleotides match TRBD2. Unmatched junction bases numbered 5, after V lost 4 bases and J lost 2 bases. Germline CDR1 and CDR2: SGHTA and FQGNSA. CDR3 size: 15 residues. For the CDR3, the DNA is TGTGCCAGCAGCTCTCTAGCGGGAGTTACCTACGAGCAGTACTTC. This sequence encodes CASSSLAGVTYEQYF.

The rearrangement links TRBV7-6 to TRBJ2-2; TRBD2 might be the D (6 bases). The V gene's germline CDR1 is SGHVS and CDR2 FNYEAQ. The CDR3 totals 15 residues. V shed 1 base and J shed 1 base, with 7 bases lying between them. The CDR3 loop reads CASSLGSGNTGELFF. The CDR3, as DNA: TGTGCCAGCAGCTTAGGTAGCGGGAACACCGGGGAGCTGTTTTTT.

This clone was recorded once. The CDR3 bases are TGTGCCAGTAGTATTGACGGACAGGGGGCCAGGGGCTACACCTTC. Amino acids: CASSIDGQGARGYTF. The chain joins TRBV19 to TRBJ1-2; 11 nucleotides line up with TRBD1. V was pared by 3 bases and J by 8 bases, with 8 bases of the junction left unmatched. Germline V gives CDR1 LNHDA, CDR2 SQIVND (reference sequence). The CDR3 covers 15 residues.

This sequence joins TRBV21-1 and TRBJ2-7; the table gives TRBD1 as D, unverified against the DNA. TRBV21-1 is described as a pseudogene. This CDR3 region has 15 residues. CDR3 sequence: CASSGDNSSSYEQYF. The CDR3, as DNA: TGTGCCAGCAGCGGGGACAACTCGAGCTCCTACGAGCAGTACTTC.

With respect to this clone: One junction end disagrees with the germline gene, perhaps due to a read error. The gene calls are TRBV7-2 and TRBJ2-6; D unresolved. This CDR3 spans 16 amino acids. CDR1 is SGHTA, CDR2 FQGNSA, per germline. In DNA form, the CDR3 reads TGTGCCAGCAACTTAATGGTTAGCTCTGGGGCCAACGTCCTGACTTTC. Residues: CASNLMVSSGANVLTF.